This T cell receptor (beta chain) is from a study of blood T cell repertoires in COVID-19. Turning to the study itself: Samples representing acute and convalescent COVID-19 were sourced from the United States, Italy and Spain. PBMCs, B-cell-depleted T cells, or T cells provided the cDNA or gDNA that made up the material.

Per the study methods: Amplification from reference gene primers served as the basis for estimated nucleated cell counts. Assay used: immunoSEQ multiplex PCR; TCRdb lists only in-frame clones, some missing. The V and J calls and clone size are taken from that table; D and trimming were inferred from the DNA. The repertoire consists of more than 95,000 clones, with over 75% occurring once and the leading ten covering 20% to 30%. Germline V gene sequence: CDR1 SGHAT, CDR2 FQDESV (reference sequence). The CDR3 extends over 16 amino acids. J was trimmed by 4 bases and V by 6 bases; bases with no gene match: 14.

J is TRBJ1-1 and V is TRBV11-1; 7 bases are a match to TRBD1. Sequencing input: peripheral blood. This TCR derives from a woman at least 80 years old with acute or convalescent COVID-19. CDR3 bases: TGTGCCAGCAGGGCAAGGGGGCCGACAGGGAGCACTGAAGCTTTCTTT. Encoded protein: CASRARGPTGSTEAFF.